These T cell receptor beta chains were read from a single sample in a study of lymphopenia after photon versus proton radiotherapy. Assay: immunoSEQ multiplex PCR; the TCRdb copy retains only in-frame clones and omits some. Here the sample spans some 70,000 clones, 75% to 90% being singletons. This sample comprised peripheral blood, obtained from a patient treated with proton-based radiotherapy. Receptor source: a man aged 80 or over with esophageal cancer. The CDR3 runs from the conserved cysteine through the conserved F or W. A D gene is named only where the DNA matches it firmly. Size values are once, few and many counts, or a class for expanded clones, and some rows have none.

v_call: TRBV7-2
j_call: TRBJ1-1
clone_size: -
cdr3_length: 14
d_call: -
cdr3_nt: TGTGCCAGCAGAACTGAGGGGACGAGAACTGAAGCTTTCTTT
cdr3_aa: CASRTEGTRTEAFF

v_call: TRBV5-1
j_call: TRBJ2-3
clone_size: once
cdr3_length: 16
d_call: TRBD2
cdr3_nt: TGCGCCAGCAGCGCTGGACTAGCGGGGGGTTCAGATACGCAGTATTTT
cdr3_aa: CASSAGLAGGSDTQYF

v_call: TRBV4-1
j_call: TRBJ1-6
clone_size: -
cdr3_length: 16
d_call: -
cdr3_nt: TGCGCCAGCAGCGCAAACAGGGCCCCCGGTAATTCACCCCTCCACTTT
cdr3_aa: CASSANRAPGNSPLHF

v_call: TRBV9
j_call: TRBJ2-7
clone_size: -
cdr3_length: 14
d_call: -
cdr3_nt: TGTGCCAGCAGCGTAAATGGGTTCTCCTACGAGCAGTACTTC
cdr3_aa: CASSVNGFSYEQYF

v_call: TRBV7-2
j_call: TRBJ2-2
clone_size: once
cdr3_length: 16
d_call: TRBD2
cdr3_nt: TGTGCCAGCAGCTTAGGATCGCTAGCGGGGGTCGGGGAGCTGTTTTTT
cdr3_aa: CASSLGSLAGVGELFF

v_call: TRBV15
j_call: TRBJ1-2
clone_size: once
cdr3_length: 14
d_call: -
cdr3_nt: TGTGCCACCAGCAGAGATGAGGCAGCCGGTGGCTACACCTTC
cdr3_aa: CATSRDEAAGGYTF

v_call: TRBV7-2
j_call: TRBJ2-5
clone_size: -
cdr3_length: 13
d_call: -
cdr3_nt: TGTGCCAGCAGCAGACACCGCCAAGAGACCCAGTACTTC
cdr3_aa: CASSRHRQETQYF

v_call: TRBV7-2
j_call: TRBJ2-7
clone_size: -
cdr3_length: 16
d_call: TRBD2
cdr3_nt: TGTGCCAGCAGCTTATTCGTACTAGCGGGAAACTACGAGCAGTACTTC
cdr3_aa: CASSLFVLAGNYEQYF

v_call: TRBV29-1
j_call: TRBJ2-7
clone_size: -
cdr3_length: 11
d_call: TRBD1
cdr3_nt: TGCAGCGCGGGACAGGGAGGCGAGCAGTACTTC
cdr3_aa: CSAGQGGEQYF

v_call: TRBV29-1
j_call: TRBJ1-1
clone_size: -
cdr3_length: 12
d_call: -
cdr3_nt: TGCAGCGCTGGGACAAGTAACACTGAAGCTTTCTTT
cdr3_aa: CSAGTSNTEAFF

v_call: TRBV19
j_call: TRBJ1-3
clone_size: -
cdr3_length: 15
d_call: -
cdr3_nt: TGTGCCAGTAGTACCTCGTCCAGGAGAGGAAACACCATATATTTT
cdr3_aa: CASSTSSRRGNTIYF

v_call: TRBV6-5
j_call: TRBJ2-2
clone_size: -
cdr3_length: 14
d_call: -
cdr3_nt: TGTGCCAGCAGTTACTCCGGGATCACCGGGGAGCTGTTTTTT
cdr3_aa: CASSYSGITGELFF

v_call: TRBV9
j_call: TRBJ2-1
clone_size: -
cdr3_length: 14
d_call: -
cdr3_nt: TGTGCCAGCAGTCGGGACTCCACCTACAATGAGCAGTTCTTC
cdr3_aa: CASSRDSTYNEQFF

v_call: TRBV7-2
j_call: TRBJ2-7
clone_size: -
cdr3_length: 16
d_call: -
cdr3_nt: TGTGCCAGCACCCAGAGCTGGGGCAGCTTCCCCTACGAGCAGTACTTC
cdr3_aa: CASTQSWGSFPYEQYF

v_call: TRBV7-6
j_call: TRBJ2-6
clone_size: -
cdr3_length: 15
d_call: -
cdr3_nt: TGTGCCAGCAGCTTACCCACCTCTGGGGCCAACGTCCTGACTTTC
cdr3_aa: CASSLPTSGANVLTF

v_call: TRBV16
j_call: TRBJ2-2
clone_size: few
cdr3_length: 16
d_call: -
cdr3_nt: TGTGCCAGCAGCCAATCGTTACAGGGGAACACCGGGGAGCTGTTTTTT
cdr3_aa: CASSQSLQGNTGELFF

v_call: TRBV7-2
j_call: TRBJ2-3
clone_size: once
cdr3_length: 15
d_call: -
cdr3_nt: TGTGCCAGCAGCTTCCCCGGGATAGGGGCAGATACGCAGTATTTT
cdr3_aa: CASSFPGIGADTQYF

v_call: TRBV2
j_call: TRBJ1-2
clone_size: -
cdr3_length: 17
d_call: TRBD1
cdr3_nt: TGTGCCAGCGGATCCGGGACAGGGGGCCTTTCGGACTATGGCTACACCTTC
cdr3_aa: CASGSGTGGLSDYGYTF

v_call: TRBV11-2
j_call: TRBJ1-2
clone_size: -
cdr3_length: 17
d_call: -
cdr3_nt: TGTGCCAGCAGCTTAGGTCCAGGGGAGTTAGCTAACTATGGCTACACCTTC
cdr3_aa: CASSLGPGELANYGYTF

v_call: TRBV19
j_call: TRBJ2-3
clone_size: -
cdr3_length: 15
d_call: TRBD2
cdr3_nt: TGTGCCAGTAGTAGCCTAGCGGGAGTTGGGGATACGCAGTATTTT
cdr3_aa: CASSSLAGVGDTQYF

v_call: TRBV7-2
j_call: TRBJ2-4
clone_size: -
cdr3_length: 18
d_call: -
cdr3_nt: TGTGCCAGCAGCTTAAATAGGGGAAGGGAAGTTGCCAAAAACATTCAGTACTTC
cdr3_aa: CASSLNRGREVAKNIQYF

v_call: TRBV7-9
j_call: TRBJ2-7
clone_size: -
cdr3_length: 13
d_call: -
cdr3_nt: TGTGCCAGCAGCCGTATTGGGGGCCCGAGCCCTTTCTTC
cdr3_aa: CASSRIGGPSPFF

v_call: TRBV5-4
j_call: TRBJ2-2
clone_size: -
cdr3_length: 16
d_call: TRBD1
cdr3_nt: TGTGCCAGCAGCCCTGGCGGGACAGGGGTCACCGGGGAGCTGTTTTTT
cdr3_aa: CASSPGGTGVTGELFF

v_call: TRBV7-2
j_call: TRBJ1-2
clone_size: -
cdr3_length: 13
d_call: -
cdr3_nt: TGTGCCAGCAGCTTCCGGGACGCAGGGGGCTACACCTTC
cdr3_aa: CASSFRDAGGYTF

v_call: TRBV2
j_call: TRBJ2-5
clone_size: -
cdr3_length: 15
d_call: TRBD2
cdr3_nt: TGTGCCAGCAGTGAACCACTAGCGGGAGGAGAGACCCAGTACTTC
cdr3_aa: CASSEPLAGGETQYF

v_call: TRBV5-6
j_call: TRBJ1-1
clone_size: -
cdr3_length: 16
d_call: -
cdr3_nt: TGTGCCAGCAGCTTGCGGGGGGCGCGATCCCCTGCTGAAGCTTTCTTT
cdr3_aa: CASSLRGARSPAEAFF

v_call: TRBV29-1
j_call: TRBJ2-2
clone_size: once
cdr3_length: 15
d_call: -
cdr3_nt: TGCAGCGTTGAACAGGGGCCCCCGAACACCGGGGAGCTGTTTTTT
cdr3_aa: CSVEQGPPNTGELFF

v_call: TRBV6-5
j_call: TRBJ2-7
clone_size: -
cdr3_length: 14
d_call: TRBD1
cdr3_nt: TGTGCCAGCAGCCGCGGGACAGGGGGATACGAGCAGTACTTC
cdr3_aa: CASSRGTGGYEQYF

v_call: TRBV6-1
j_call: TRBJ1-2
clone_size: -
cdr3_length: 15
d_call: -
cdr3_nt: TGTGCCAGCCGCCGGGAGGGGCATGCTAACTATGGCTACACCTTC
cdr3_aa: CASRREGHANYGYTF

v_call: TRBV7-8
j_call: TRBJ2-2
clone_size: -
cdr3_length: 13
d_call: -
cdr3_nt: TGTGCCAGCAGCTTCCCCTTGCCCGGGGAGCTGTTTTTT
cdr3_aa: CASSFPLPGELFF

v_call: TRBV28
j_call: TRBJ2-2
clone_size: -
cdr3_length: 15
d_call: -
cdr3_nt: TGTGCCAGCAGTTTCCAGGGGTTCGTCACCGGGGAGCTGTTTTTT
cdr3_aa: CASSFQGFVTGELFF

v_call: TRBV10-3
j_call: TRBJ2-1
clone_size: -
cdr3_length: 17
d_call: TRBD2
cdr3_nt: TGTGCCATCAGTGACGGCGGGGTAGCGGGGGGGTACAATGAGCAGTTCTTC
cdr3_aa: CAISDGGVAGGYNEQFF

v_call: TRBV11-2
j_call: TRBJ1-6
clone_size: -
cdr3_length: 16
d_call: -
cdr3_nt: TGTGCCAGCAGCTTAGATAGCCGTGCCTATAATTCACCCCTCCACTTT
cdr3_aa: CASSLDSRAYNSPLHF

v_call: TRBV2
j_call: TRBJ1-4
clone_size: -
cdr3_length: 15
d_call: -
cdr3_nt: TGTGCCAGCAGTGAATGGACAGCGCGGAGTGAAAAACTGTTTTTT
cdr3_aa: CASSEWTARSEKLFF

v_call: TRBV7-9
j_call: TRBJ2-5
clone_size: -
cdr3_length: 13
d_call: -
cdr3_nt: TGTGCCAGCAGCTTGACGGCCCAAGAGACCCAGTACTTC
cdr3_aa: CASSLTAQETQYF

v_call: TRBV15
j_call: TRBJ2-5
clone_size: -
cdr3_length: 13
d_call: TRBD2
cdr3_nt: TGTGCCACCAGCAGGGGGGGGTGGGAGACCCAGTACTTC
cdr3_aa: CATSRGGWETQYF

v_call: TRBV7-2
j_call: TRBJ1-5
clone_size: -
cdr3_length: 15
d_call: TRBD1
cdr3_nt: TGTGCCAGCAGCTTATGGGGACAGTGGAATCAGCCCCAGCATTTT
cdr3_aa: CASSLWGQWNQPQHF

v_call: TRBV7-2
j_call: TRBJ1-1
clone_size: -
cdr3_length: 15
d_call: -
cdr3_nt: TGTGCCAGCAGCTTAGGTTATGGAGGCCCCACTGAAGCTTTCTTT
cdr3_aa: CASSLGYGGPTEAFF

v_call: TRBV5-1
j_call: TRBJ1-4
clone_size: -
cdr3_length: 14
d_call: -
cdr3_nt: TGCGCCAGCCGGGGTGGGCCGTGGGATGAAAAACTGTTTTTT
cdr3_aa: CASRGGPWDEKLFF

v_call: TRBV25-1
j_call: TRBJ1-4
clone_size: -
cdr3_length: 14
d_call: TRBD1
cdr3_nt: TGTGCCAGCAGTAAGGGACAGCAGAATGAAAAACTGTTTTTT
cdr3_aa: CASSKGQQNEKLFF

v_call: TRBV28
j_call: TRBJ2-7
clone_size: -
cdr3_length: 13
d_call: -
cdr3_nt: TGTGCCAGCAACAACCCTCACACCTACGAGCAGTACTTC
cdr3_aa: CASNNPHTYEQYF

v_call: TRBV19
j_call: TRBJ2-5
clone_size: once
cdr3_length: 14
d_call: TRBD1
cdr3_nt: TGTGCCAGTAGTAGTAGGACAGGGGACGAGACCCAGTACTTC
cdr3_aa: CASSSRTGDETQYF

v_call: TRBV27
j_call: TRBJ2-3
clone_size: once
cdr3_length: 18
d_call: TRBD2
cdr3_nt: TGTGCCAGCACTACCTCTAGGATTGCTAGCGGGAGAGCAGATACGCAGTATTTT
cdr3_aa: CASTTSRIASGRADTQYF

v_call: TRBV29-1
j_call: TRBJ1-5
clone_size: -
cdr3_length: 13
d_call: -
cdr3_nt: TGCAGCGTTCGGGGCCCGGGTCAGGGGCCCCAGCATTTT
cdr3_aa: CSVRGPGQGPQHF